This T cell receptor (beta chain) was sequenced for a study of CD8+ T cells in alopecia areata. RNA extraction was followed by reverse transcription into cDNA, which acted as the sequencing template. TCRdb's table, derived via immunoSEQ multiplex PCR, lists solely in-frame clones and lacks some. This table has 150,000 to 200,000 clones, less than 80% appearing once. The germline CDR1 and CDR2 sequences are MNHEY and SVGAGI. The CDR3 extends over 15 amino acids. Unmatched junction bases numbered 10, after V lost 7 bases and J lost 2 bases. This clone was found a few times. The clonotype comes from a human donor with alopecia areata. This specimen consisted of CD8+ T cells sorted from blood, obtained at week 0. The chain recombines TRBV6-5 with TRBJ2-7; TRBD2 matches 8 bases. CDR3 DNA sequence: TGTGCCAGCAAAGTTATATCGGGAGGGCCCTACGAGCAGTACTTC. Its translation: CASKVISGGPYEQYF.